This T cell receptor beta chain was captured by sequencing in a study of beta chain features in type 1 diabetes. Study in general: Sorted cells examined across all samples numbered 100 million to 140 million.

Stem cell-like memory, regulatory, central memory and naive CD4+ cells were sorted via CD45RO/CCR7/CD25/CD127/CD95/CD27. The CDR3 has 14 amino acids. J was trimmed by 7 bases and V by 4 bases; bases with no gene match: 5. Germline CDR1 reads SGHDT; CDR2 reads YYEEEE. There are a few counts of this clone. Its antigen is not known. Notes on the study in general: Diminished insertions and augmented deletions at VDJ junctions characterized type 1 diabetes patients.

The isolated RNA, all of it, was reverse transcribed, so expressed TCRB transcripts were what got sequenced. Clones were read by immunoSEQ multiplex PCR, and TCRdb kept only the in-frame ones, dropping some. Here the sample spans approximately 300,000 clones, approximately 11% being singletons. The sample taken for sequencing was naive CD4+ T cells from blood. The gene calls are TRBV5-6 and TRBJ2-7; 13 positions match TRBD2. The TCR originated in a woman aged 25 to 39 in good health. The CDR3 bases are TGTGCCAGCAGCCGAGGACTAGCGGGAGCTGAGCAGTACTTC. Protein: CASSRGLAGAEQYF.